This T cell receptor beta chain was identified in a study of control samples from healthy donors and cancer patients. Some clones are missing from TCRdb's copy, which holds only in-frame ones; the method was immunoSEQ multiplex PCR. The repertoire includes around 58,000 clones, 90% to 97% of them detected once, and 0.95% to 1.4% sits in the top ten. CDR3 length: 15 residues. Germline CDR1 MNHNY, CDR2 SVGAGI (reference sequence). J lost 9 bases, V lost 5 bases, and 13 bases had no gene match. The chain joins TRBV6-6 to TRBJ2-1, with 7 bases aligning to TRBD2. The clonotype originates from a woman aged 18-35 years in good health. The sequenced material came from blood. CDR3 sequence reads: CASSHGLGLGSEQFF. The DNA for the CDR3 is TGTGCCAGCAGTCACGGACTAGGTTTGGGAAGTGAGCAGTTCTTC.